This T cell receptor (beta chain) emerged from a study of response to subunit inactivated influenza vaccine. The table lists this clonotype with a few counts. MiXCR, applied by TCRdb to the RT-PCR reads, yields one record per CDR3 protein. The data hold under 800,000 distinct CDR3 sequences, with approximately 15% observed a single time. Here the sequenced sample was PBMCs from blood, taken 14 to 15 days before vaccination. This sequence originates from a man aged 45-65 years who received an inactivated influenza vaccine.

CDR3 sequence: CASSETGLAVNEQFF. CDR3 in DNA: TGTGCCAGCAGTGAAACAGGACTAGCGGTCAATGAGCAGTTCTTC. The genes are TRBV25-1 and TRBJ2-1; 10 bases match TRBD2. The CDR3 length is 15 residues. The germline gives CDR1 MGHDK, CDR2 SYGVNS. The trim removed 2 bases at V and 6 bases at J, leaving 4 bases unmatched.